These 21 T cell receptor beta chains originate from one sample sequenced in a study of cytomegalovirus exposure and HLA in healthy donors. The primer mix had 60 Vbeta and 13 Jbeta primers. TCRdb keeps only in-frame clones here, not all; method: immunoSEQ multiplex PCR. The sample lists about 170,000 clones; 75% to 85% were seen once. Sequenced material: PBMCs. All receptors derive from a woman between 45 and 60 years old in good health and CMV-seronegative.

The genes are TRBV7-8 and TRBJ1-5, with 10 bases that match TRBD1. The CDR3 is 16 residues long. V lost 3 bases to trimming and J lost 1 base; unmatched junction nucleotides: 3. CDR1 and CDR2 from the germline V gene are SGHVS and FQNEAQ. DNA of the CDR3: TGTGCCAGCAGCTTCGACAGGGGGCGAAGCAATCAGCCCCAGCATTTT. It yields the protein CASSFDRGRSNQPQHF.

The chain couples TRBV7-2 to TRBJ1-1; a possible D gene is TRBD1 (5 bases). This CDR3 region has 15 residues. Trimming removed 4 bases at V and 4 bases at J, with 16 bases between. CDR1 and CDR2 from the germline V gene are SGHTA and FQGNSA. The CDR3 protein is CASSSPLTGATEAFF. The CDR3 region has the DNA TGTGCCAGCAGCTCTCCCTTAACAGGCGCCACTGAAGCTTTCTTT.

The chain combines TRBV18 with TRBJ1-3; 9 bases agree with TRBD1. Trimming cost V 2 bases and J 0 bases; bases outside gene matches: 5. The CDR3 spans 17 residues. Per germline, CDR1 KGHSH and CDR2 LQKENI. CDR3 amino acids: CASSPIGTGSSGNTIYF. CDR3 DNA sequence: TGTGCCAGCTCACCAATCGGGACAGGGAGCTCTGGAAACACCATATATTTT.

The chain joins TRBV7-2 to TRBJ1-1; tentative D call: TRBD1 (5 bases). This CDR3 contains 15 residues. Germline CDR1 and CDR2: SGHTA and FQGNSA. The V end was cut by 1 base, the J end by 4 bases, with 13 bases between. The CDR3 DNA sequence: TGTGCCAGCAGCTTAGTCGGGGGGGATCGCACTGAAGCTTTCTTT. This codes for CASSLVGGDRTEAFF.

The rearrangement uses TRBV15 and TRBJ1-2, with a possible D match to TRBD1 (6 bases). The CDR3 is 14 residues long. Germline assignment: CDR1 LNHNV and CDR2 YYDKDF (reference sequence). V gave up 8 bases and J gave up 3 bases, with 16 bases separating them. CDR3 protein: CATSRGGADYGYTF. The DNA of the CDR3 is TGTGCCACCTCTCGTGGGGGGGCCGACTATGGCTACACCTTC.

The chain couples TRBV18 to TRBJ2-1; 12 positions match TRBD2. The CDR3 totals 19 residues. Germline lookup yields CDR1 KGHSH and CDR2 LQKENI. V dropped 3 bases and J dropped 5; count of bases not matched to a gene: 14. The chain's CDR3 is CASSPRQTRTSGTDNEQFF. The CDR3 DNA is TGTGCCAGCTCACCGAGACAGACTAGGACTAGCGGGACCGACAATGAGCAGTTCTTC.

The J gene is TRBJ1-4, the V gene TRBV28; 7 nucleotides align to TRBD1. The V and J ends lost 8 bases and 8 bases, in that order; junction bases with no gene match: 11. Germline lookup yields CDR1 MDHEN and CDR2 SYDVKM. CDR3 length: 14 amino acids. CDR3 sequence reads: CASWTGRGVEKLFF. In DNA, the CDR3 is TGTGCCAGCTGGACAGGCAGGGGTGTGGAAAAACTGTTTTTT.

The chain joins TRBV2 to TRBJ1-5; 8 nucleotides agree with TRBD1. This CDR3 contains 16 residues. V gave up 6 bases and J gave up 3 bases; unmatched junction bases: 10. CDR1 and CDR2 from the germline V gene are SNHLY and FYNNEI. CDR3 nucleotide sequence: TGTGCCAGCAGCACCGACAGGGGCTTATACAATCAGCCCCAGCATTTT. Translated: CASSTDRGLYNQPQHF.

This chain uses TRBV28 with TRBJ2-2; weak D call: TRBD1 (6 bases). Germline loops: CDR1 MDHEN, CDR2 SYDVKM. V was clipped by 2 bases and J by 14 bases, with 21 bases between them. The CDR3 has 15 amino acids. CDR3 in amino acids: CASSLGPRGFAELFF. Here the CDR3 DNA reads TGTGCCAGCAGTTTAGGGCCCAGGGGATTCGCGGAACTGTTTTTT.

The chain combines TRBV5-1 with TRBJ2-3; possible D gene TRBD2, 5 bases. V was pared by 0 bases and J by 7 bases, with 12 bases between. The CDR3 runs 14 residues. Germline lookup yields CDR1 SGHRS and CDR2 YFSETQ. CDR3 in DNA: TGCGCCAGCAGCTTGGCCAAGTCTAGCTATACGCAGTATTTT. Translation: CASSLAKSSYTQYF. Full variable domain (remainder filled in from reference TRBV5-1 and TRBJ2-3): KAGVTQTPRYLIKTRGQQVTLSCSPISGHRSVSWYQQTPGQGLQFLFEYFSETQRNKGNFPGRFSGRQFSNSRSEMNVSTLELGDSALYLCASSLAKSSYTQYFGPGTRLTVL.

The gene calls are TRBV29-1 and TRBJ2-5; 8 nucleotides line up with TRBD1. This CDR3 comprises 14 residues. After removal of 5 bases from V and 5 bases from J, the junction contained 10 bases not matched to a gene. Per the germline V gene, CDR1 is SQVTM and CDR2 is ANQGSEA. DNA for the CDR3: TGCAGCGTTAGCACAGGGGGGACAAGGGAGACCCAGTACTTC. It yields the protein CSVSTGGTRETQYF.

The chain uses TRBV5-1 and TRBJ2-3; 9 nucleotides align to TRBD2. Germline lookup yields CDR1 SGHRS and CDR2 YFSETQ. After removal of 5 bases from V and 2 bases from J, the junction contained 6 bases not matched to a gene. The CDR3 is 15 amino acids. CDR3 sequence: CASRTSGPYTDTQYF. CDR3 DNA: TGCGCCAGCAGGACTAGCGGCCCCTACACAGATACGCAGTATTTT.

The V and J genes are TRBV14 and TRBJ1-4, with TRBD1 matching over 10 bases. The CDR3 covers 16 residues. The germline V gene has CDR1 SGHDN and CDR2 FVKESK. The V segment lost 2 bases and the J segment 7 bases; nucleotides outside the gene matches: 7. The CDR3 sequence is CASSQSWGQGSEKLFF. In DNA, the CDR3 is TGTGCCAGCAGCCAATCCTGGGGACAGGGGAGTGAAAAACTGTTTTTT.

This clone turned up a few times. The V gene is TRBV7-6, the J gene TRBJ1-2; D is possibly TRBD1 (6 bases). This CDR3 spans 13 amino acids. Germline V CDR1 and CDR2: SGHVS, FNYEAQ. V lost 3 bases and J 8 bases, leaving 13 bases between the germline ends. CDR3 nucleotide sequence: TGTGCCAGCAGCTTCGGCCAGGGGAAGGGCTACACCTTC. Its translation is CASSFGQGKGYTF. The full variable domain, rest sourced from reference TRBV7-6 and TRBJ1-2, is GAGVSQSPRYKVTKRGQDVALRCDPISGHVSLYWYRQALGQGPEFLTYFNYEAQQDKSGLPNDRFSAERPEGSISTLTIQRTEQRDSAMYRCASSFGQGKGYTFGSGTRLTVV.

Remarks on this clone: An end of the junction does not agree with germline; a read error may underlie this. Other DNA variants within this sample encode the same CDR3. The rearrangement uses TRBV13 and TRBJ2-2; TRBD2 matches 10 bases. CDR3 length equals 17 residues. Germline V CDR1 and CDR2: PRHDT, FYEKMQ (reference sequence). The CDR3 here is CASSLRTSGIGPGELFF. The DNA of the CDR3 is TGTGCCAGCAGCTTGAGGACTAGCGGTATTGGTCCCGGGGAACTGTTTTTT.

The V and J genes are TRBV6-6 and TRBJ2-7, with 9 bases matching TRBD1. With 7 bases clipped from V and 2 bases from J, the junction kept 9 bases outside the gene matches. This CDR3 comprises 15 residues. The germline V gene encodes CDR1 MNHNY and CDR2 SVGAGI (reference sequence). CDR3 in amino acids: CASTTGTGPPYEQYF. In DNA form, the CDR3 reads TGTGCCAGCACTACCGGGACAGGGCCTCCCTACGAGCAGTACTTC.

The V gene is TRBV5-1, the J gene TRBJ2-5; TRBD1 might be the D (6 bases). Germline lookup yields CDR1 SGHRS and CDR2 YFSETQ. The CDR3 is 15 amino acids. The V end lost 7 bases, the J end lost 2 bases, and 18 bases lay between the germline ends. The CDR3 nucleotides read TGCGCCAGCGGCATACAGGGCGTGGGGCAAGAGACCCAGTACTTC. Translating it yields CASGIQGVGQETQYF.

The J gene is TRBJ2-7, the V gene TRBV7-2, with D unresolved. The CDR3 contains 15 residues. Germline lookup yields CDR1 SGHTA and CDR2 FQGNSA. The V end was cut by 4 bases, the J end by 6 bases, with 19 bases between. The CDR3 region is CASSSKPSGYGEQYF. The DNA of the CDR3 is TGTGCCAGCAGCTCAAAACCATCGGGTTATGGCGAGCAGTACTTC. Filled out from reference TRBV7-2 and TRBJ2-7, the complete variable domain reads GAGVSQSPSNKVTEKGKDVELRCDPISGHTALYWYRQSLGQGLEFLIYFQGNSAPDKSGLPSDRFSAERTGGSVSTLTIQRTQQEDSAVYLCASSSKPSGYGEQYFGPGTRLTVT.

This clone has a handful of counts. This sequence joins TRBV28 and TRBJ2-7, with TRBD2 as a possible D gene (5 bases). The CDR3 spans 17 residues. CDR1 is MDHEN, CDR2 SYDVKM, per germline. V lost 5 bases, J lost 0 bases, and 20 bases lay in between. In DNA, the CDR3 is TGTGCCAGCAGTCTTCCCGAGGGCAGGTGGTCCTCCTACGAGCAGTACTTC. Its translation: CASSLPEGRWSSYEQYF.

The chain couples TRBV2 to TRBJ2-7, with 11 nucleotides matching TRBD1. The CDR3 loop spans 14 amino acids. V gave up 7 bases and J gave up 7 bases; unmatched junction bases: 9. Germline-derived CDR1 and CDR2 are SNHLY and FYNNEI. The CDR3 region is CASNGQGADREQYF. The CDR3 nucleotides read TGTGCCAGCAATGGACAGGGGGCGGATCGGGAGCAGTACTTC.

A note on this clone: At one of its ends the junction is not consistent with the germline gene, which may arise from a read error. The genes are TRBV11-2 and TRBJ1-2, with 7 bases lining up with TRBD1. The CDR3 consists of 11 residues. CDR1 and CDR2 (germline): SGHAT, FQNNGV. CDR3 in amino acids: CASSTQDRMIF. The CDR3 DNA follows: TGTGCCAGCAGCACCCAGGACAGGATGATCTTC.